These T cell receptor beta chains were read from a single sample in a study of blood T cell repertoires in COVID-19. Method: immunoSEQ multiplex PCR; TCRdb's copy keeps in-frame clones and lacks some. The table lists about 270,000 clones, 70% to 90% of them singletons. The sequencing input was PBMCs or T cells enriched from blood (not recorded which). These receptors originate from a woman aged 40 to 55 with acute COVID-19. CDR3s include the opening cysteine and the closing phenylalanine or tryptophan. Fields, in order: V gene, clone size, J gene, D gene, CDR3 protein, CDR3 DNA. D genes are given only for firm matches. For some rows the clone size is stated as once, few or many, or as a class when expanded; others skip it.

TRBV13	once	TRBJ2-2	TRBD2	CASSLAGAVTGELFF	TGTGCCAGCAGTTTAGCGGGAGCTGTCACCGGGGAGCTGTTTTTT
TRBV11-3	.	TRBJ2-3	.	CASSTGLRPDTQYF	TGTGCCAGCAGCACGGGACTTCGCCCCGATACGCAGTATTTT
TRBV10-1	.	TRBJ2-2	TRBD1	CASSQGAGELFF	TGCGCCAGCAGCCAGGGGGCCGGGGAGCTGTTTTTT
TRBV19	.	TRBJ2-7	.	CASRSAGLTYEQYF	TGTGCCAGTAGATCGGCGGGACTTACCTACGAGCAGTACTTC
TRBV24-1	.	TRBJ2-3	TRBD2	CATSDSSGGGDTQYF	TGTGCCACCAGTGACTCTAGCGGGGGCGGCGATACGCAGTATTTT
TRBV27	.	TRBJ1-2	TRBD1	CASSLWASPWGTGYGYTF	TGTGCCAGCAGTTTATGGGCCTCCCCTTGGGGGACAGGCTATGGCTACACCTTC
TRBV14	once	TRBJ1-2	.	CASSQLGWENPGDGYTF	TGTGCCAGCAGCCAACTAGGTTGGGAAAACCCGGGGGATGGCTACACCTTC
TRBV24-1	.	TRBJ1-2	.	CATSDPGRGSSNYGYTF	TGTGCCACCAGTGACCCCGGCCGGGGGAGCTCTAACTATGGCTACACCTTC
TRBV28	.	TRBJ1-1	TRBD1	CASSPWTGAIMNTEAFF	TGTGCCAGCAGTCCTTGGACAGGGGCGATCATGAACACTGAAGCTTTCTTT
TRBV14	.	TRBJ2-5	TRBD2	CASSQLGLAQQETQYF	TGTGCCAGCAGCCAACTGGGACTAGCGCAACAAGAGACCCAGTACTTC
TRBV19	once	TRBJ2-2	TRBD1	CASGTGYTGELFF	TGTGCCAGCGGGACAGGGTACACCGGGGAGCTGTTTTTT
TRBV7-8	.	TRBJ1-2	.	CASSSRMGGYTF	TGTGCCAGCAGCTCCAGGATGGGCGGCTACACCTTC
TRBV28	.	TRBJ1-4	.	CASSINRGTNEKLFF	TGTGCCAGCAGTATAAACAGAGGGACTAATGAAAAACTGTTTTTT
TRBV4-1	.	TRBJ2-1	TRBD2	CASSQESPETSGSYNEQFF	TGCGCCAGCAGCCAAGAGAGCCCCGAGACTAGCGGGAGCTACAATGAGCAGTTCTTC
TRBV7-9	.	TRBJ1-2	.	CASSLSEINYGYTF	TGTGCCAGCAGCTTATCGGAGATTAACTATGGCTACACCTTC
TRBV3-1/TRBV3-2	.	TRBJ1-4	.	CASSQGHSNEKLFF	TGTGCCAGCAGCCAGGGGCACTCTAATGAAAAACTGTTTTTT
TRBV5-1	.	TRBJ2-3	.	CASSADTTDTQYF	TGCGCCAGCAGCGCGGACACCACAGATACGCAGTATTTT
TRBV30	.	TRBJ1-2	TRBD1	CAWSSKTGVGGPYGYTF	TGTGCCTGGAGTTCCAAAACAGGGGTGGGAGGACCCTATGGCTACACCTTC
TRBV3-1/TRBV3-2	.	TRBJ1-1	TRBD1	CASSLQGKGTEAFF	TGTGCCAGCAGCTTACAGGGGAAGGGGACTGAAGCTTTCTTT
TRBV28	.	TRBJ2-7	.	CASSQFSGQYF	TGTGCCAGCAGCCAGTTTTCGGGGCAGTACTTC
TRBV7-3	.	TRBJ2-1	TRBD2	CASSNSGSSYNEQFF	TGTGCCAGCAGCAATAGCGGGAGCTCCTACAATGAGCAGTTCTTC
TRBV28	.	TRBJ2-2	TRBD1	CASYPPGGEHTGELFF	TGTGCCAGCTATCCTCCAGGGGGCGAACACACCGGGGAGCTGTTTTTT
TRBV4-1	.	TRBJ2-1	TRBD2	CASSPSALAGYYNEQFF	TGCGCCAGCAGCCCAAGTGCACTAGCGGGATACTACAATGAGCAGTTCTTC
TRBV15	.	TRBJ1-4	TRBD1	CATSTRQGADEKLFF	TGTGCCACCAGCACCCGACAGGGGGCAGATGAAAAACTGTTTTTT
TRBV15	.	TRBJ1-1	.	CATSRRNTEAFF	TGTGCCACCAGCAGACGGAACACTGAAGCTTTCTTT
TRBV11-2	.	TRBJ2-5	TRBD1	CASSLSNGQGATQYF	TGTGCCAGCAGCTTATCAAACGGACAGGGAGCGACCCAGTACTTC
TRBV28	.	TRBJ1-2	.	CASSHPQGTGYGYTF	TGTGCCAGCAGCCACCCCCAGGGGACGGGGTATGGCTACACCTTC
TRBV9	.	TRBJ2-3	TRBD2	CASSVGRELDTQYF	TGTGCCAGCAGCGTAGGGCGGGAGTTAGATACGCAGTATTTT
TRBV12-3/TRBV12-4	.	TRBJ2-1	TRBD2	CATRLAGGNEQFF	TGTGCCACCCGACTAGCGGGAGGCAATGAGCAGTTCTTC
TRBV7-2	.	TRBJ2-4	TRBD2	CASSSSSGRNSIQYF	TGTGCCAGCAGCTCCTCTAGCGGGAGAAATAGCATTCAGTACTTC
TRBV5-1	.	TRBJ2-1	TRBD2	CASSLTGGVYNEQFF	TGCGCCAGCAGCTTAACGGGAGGGGTCTACAATGAGCAGTTCTTC